Reported below is one T cell receptor beta chain. Its antigen is unidentified. The data were obtained in a study of T cell repertoires in cytomegalovirus infection. Each CDR3 protein gets one entry after TCRdb re-called the reads with MiXCR. The table includes around 300,000 distinct CDR3 sequences, approximately 25% detected once. The receptor comes from a human donor in good health (CMV status not recorded). Some clones in this sample may be carry-over from other donors' samples. Sequenced here: cultured PBMCs, sampled from culture after CMV antigen stimulation.

The CDR3 region has the DNA TGTGCCAGCAGCCAAGTCCGGGATAATTCACCCCTCCACTTT. This sequence encodes CASSQVRDNSPLHF. V gene TRBV3-1 combines with J gene TRBJ1-6; D gene unclear. The V gene lost 1 base and the J gene lost 5 bases, with 6 bases spanning the gap. The CDR3 consists of 14 residues. Germline lookup yields CDR1 LGHDT and CDR2 YNNKEL (reference sequence).